One sample yielded the 7 T cell receptor beta chains listed below, sequenced in a study of T cell responses to AZD1222 COVID-19 vaccine (dated by TCRdb to 2020 to 2023). This specimen's time point label, per the study, means: baseline before first vaccination. The library was generated by the immunoSEQ multiplex PCR assay. In its TCRdb copy, this immuneACCESS table keeps in-frame sequences only and misses some clones. Where compared with another copy, unresolved V genes explain less than half of these, and the others have no known cause. This sample has some 140,000 clones in its table, and roughly 90% of those were observed once. The top ten clones comprise 1.9% of the sample. This specimen was peripheral blood, taken on day 0 of AZD1222 vaccination. The source of these receptors is an adult in good health.

The chain recombines TRBV11-3 with TRBJ1-2; 10 bases fit TRBD1. Germline CDR1 is SGHNT and CDR2 is YENEEA. Trimming took 5 bases from V and 8 from J; bases not matched to a gene: 14. The CDR3 length is 16 residues. The CDR3 sequence: CASSRQTGTGDSGYTF. The CDR3 bases are TGTGCCAGCAGCCGACAGACCGGGACAGGGGATAGCGGCTACACCTTC.

This clone was counted a few times. The V call is TRBV7-8, the J call TRBJ1-1; D remains unclear. Germline V lookup: CDR1 SGHVS, CDR2 FQNEAQ. V lost 2 bases, J lost 7 bases, and 8 bases lay in between. CDR3 size: 12 residues. The CDR3 loop is CASSLLVGEAFF. Here the CDR3 DNA reads TGTGCCAGCAGCTTATTGGTAGGTGAAGCTTTCTTT.

The rearrangement links TRBV28 to TRBJ1-2; unclear D gene. In germline, CDR1 is MDHEN, CDR2 SYDVKM. The V end was cut by 3 bases, the J end by 8 bases, with 7 bases between. The CDR3 totals 11 residues. CDR3: CASSFGEGYTF. Written as DNA, the CDR3 is TGTGCCAGCAGTTTCGGGGAGGGCTACACCTTC.

The count of this clone is one. The chain uses TRBV27 and TRBJ1-1; tentatively, D is TRBD1 (5 bases). V was trimmed by 7 bases and J by 5 bases, leaving 11 bases between them. The germline CDR1 and CDR2 sequences are MNHEY and SMNVEV (reference sequence). The CDR3 spans 12 residues. DNA of the CDR3: TGTGCCAGCATGTCAGGGACGACTGAAGCTTTCTTT. It specifies CASMSGTTEAFF.

Here the CDR3 reads CASSIGLWDRTNTEAFF. In DNA, the CDR3 is TGTGCCAGTAGTATAGGTCTTTGGGACCGTACGAACACTGAAGCTTTCTTT. The rearrangement joins TRBV19 to TRBJ1-1; a weak D match, TRBD1 (5 bases). This CDR3 region has 17 residues. Per germline, CDR1 LNHDA and CDR2 SQIVND (reference sequence). Trimming took off 1 base at V and 1 base at J, with 16 bases between the two ends.

V gene TRBV11-2 combines with J gene TRBJ1-2, with 8 bases fitting TRBD1. J lost 7 bases, V lost 5 bases, and 15 bases had no gene match. The CDR3 runs 16 residues. In germline, CDR1 is SGHAT, CDR2 FQNNGV. CDR3: CASSLTRDRKLAGYTF. The DNA of the CDR3 is TGTGCCAGCAGCCTCACAAGGGACAGGAAACTGGCTGGCTACACCTTC.

This clone was seen a single time. The V call is TRBV7-2, the J call TRBJ1-5; D is ambiguous. The CDR3 is made up of 13 amino acids. CDR1 is SGHTA and CDR2 is FQGNSA in the germline V gene. V lost 1 base to trimming and J lost 5 bases, with 6 bases between them. The CDR3 loop is CASSLGGYQPQHF. CDR3 coding DNA: TGTGCCAGCAGCTTAGGTGGGTATCAGCCCCAGCATTTT.